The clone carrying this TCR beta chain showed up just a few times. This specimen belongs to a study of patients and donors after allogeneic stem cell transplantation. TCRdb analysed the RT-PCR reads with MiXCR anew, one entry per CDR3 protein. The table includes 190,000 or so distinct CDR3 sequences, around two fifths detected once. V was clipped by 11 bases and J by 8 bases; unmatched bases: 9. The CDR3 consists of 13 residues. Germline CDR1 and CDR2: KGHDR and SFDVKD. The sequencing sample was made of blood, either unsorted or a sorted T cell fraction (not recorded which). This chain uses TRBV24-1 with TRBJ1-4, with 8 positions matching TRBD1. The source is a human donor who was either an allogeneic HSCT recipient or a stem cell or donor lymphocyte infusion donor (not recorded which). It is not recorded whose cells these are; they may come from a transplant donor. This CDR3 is CAKRQGKEEKLFF. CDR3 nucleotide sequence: TGTGCCAAACGACAGGGGAAAGAAGAAAAACTGTTTTTT.